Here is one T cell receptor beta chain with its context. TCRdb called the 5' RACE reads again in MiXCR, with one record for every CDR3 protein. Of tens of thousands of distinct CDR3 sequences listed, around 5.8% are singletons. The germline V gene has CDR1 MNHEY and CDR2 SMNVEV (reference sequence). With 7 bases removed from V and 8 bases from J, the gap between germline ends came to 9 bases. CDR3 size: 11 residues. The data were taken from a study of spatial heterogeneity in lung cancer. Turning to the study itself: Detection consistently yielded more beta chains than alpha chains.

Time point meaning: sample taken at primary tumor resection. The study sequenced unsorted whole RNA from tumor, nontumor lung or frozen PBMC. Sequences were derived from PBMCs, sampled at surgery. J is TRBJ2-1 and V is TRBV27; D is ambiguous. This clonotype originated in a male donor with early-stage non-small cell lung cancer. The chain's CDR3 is CASKGRDEQFF. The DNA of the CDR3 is TGTGCCAGCAAGGGAAGGGATGAGCAGTTCTTC.